What follows are 4 T cell receptor beta chains derived from one specimen sequenced in a study of blood T cells in healthy people across ages. Next came a second PCR, run for roughly 6 to 11 cycles, which used a sample-barcoded 5' primer along with a J-beta primer mix. MiXCR was run by TCRdb on the 5' RACE reads, yielding one entry per CDR3 protein. The sample consists of more than 650,000 distinct CDR3 sequences, around half of them appearing once. Sequenced input: blood. These receptors all stem from a man older than 75 in good health.

The chain combines TRBV7-2 with TRBJ2-3, with D perhaps matching TRBD1 (5 bases). This CDR3 region has 14 residues. Trimming removed 5 bases at V and 14 bases at J, with 23 bases between. Germline CDR1 is SGHTA and CDR2 is FQGNSA. For the CDR3, the DNA is TGTGCCAGCAGCCACGACCCAGGGATCAGATACGCGTATTTT. Amino acid sequence: CASSHDPGIRYAYF.

This chain connects TRBV7-6 to TRBJ2-2; no definite D call. Germline CDR1 is SGHVS and CDR2 is FNYEAQ. The V end was cut by 2 bases, the J end by 1 base, with 5 bases between. The CDR3 is 14 amino acids. The CDR3 DNA follows: TGTGCCAGCAGCTTACCTTTGAACACCGGGGAGCTGTTTTTT. Its translation: CASSLPLNTGELFF.

This chain joins TRBV7-9 and TRBJ2-1; TRBD2 matches 8 bases. From germline, CDR1 is SEHNR and CDR2 FQNEAQ (reference sequence). The junction had 5 bases not matched to a gene; V was cut back by 6 bases and J by 13 bases. There are 11 residues in the CDR3. The chain's CDR3 is CASRQLADQFF. Written as DNA, the CDR3 is TGTGCCAGCAGGCAACTAGCGGATCAGTTCTTC.

This clonotype was recorded a few times. The V gene is TRBV9, the J gene TRBJ2-1; 9 nucleotides match TRBD2. The CDR3 loop spans 16 amino acids. With V trimmed by 2 bases and J by 8 bases, 11 bases remained unmatched. The V gene's germline CDR1 is SGDLS and CDR2 YYNGEE. CDR3 coding DNA: TGTGCCAGCAGCGTCTTAGCGGGGGATTACGGCGATGAGCAGTTCTTC. This sequence encodes CASSVLAGDYGDEQFF.